This T cell receptor beta chain appears in the sequencing data of a study of shared clonotypes between healthy human individuals. TCRdb's table, derived via immunoSEQ multiplex PCR, lists solely in-frame clones and lacks some. This sample has roughly 2.5 million clones; approximately 92% occur once, and the top ten carry about 0.13%. The V gene end was trimmed by 4 bases and the J gene end by 2 bases; junction bases not matched to a gene: 9. Per germline, CDR1 MDHEN and CDR2 SYDVKM. There are 16 residues in the CDR3. The sequenced material came from naive CD4+ T cells sorted from blood. Indicated subset: CD45RA+ positively selected. This chain joins TRBV28 and TRBJ2-7; 9 positions agree with TRBD1. The sequence was collected from a young man in good health. The CDR3 region has the DNA TGTGCCAGCAGTTCCCACGACAGGGGGGCTGCCTACGAGCAGTACTTC. The encoded protein is CASSSHDRGAAYEQYF.